This T cell receptor beta chain was captured by sequencing in a study of T-cell memory formation after mild COVID-19. Regarding this clonotype: Its antigen is not known.

Findings of the study overall: Clones contracting day 15 to 85 were balanced CD4/CD8; later expanders leaned CD4+.

The ends were cut back, 0 bases at V and 2 bases at J, with 15 bases in the middle. The CDR3 totals 17 residues. Germline V gene data show CDR1 as MNHEY and CDR2 as SVGAGI. TCRdb reprocessed the 5' RACE reads with MiXCR, giving one entry per CDR3 protein. The repertoire includes about 180,000 distinct CDR3 sequences, about 18% of them detected once, and under 4.5% sits in the top ten. V is TRBV6-5 and J is TRBJ2-3; D unclear. The receptor's source is a man between 18 and 35 years old who had mild COVID-19 (a few samples of this study predate the infection). Cell type and time point are not known. Sequencing was done on a sample of PBMCs or a T cell subset sorted from them (not recorded which). This CDR3 reads CASSYSSGPFFTDTQYF. DNA of the CDR3: TGTGCCAGCAGTTACTCCTCGGGCCCCTTCTTCACAGATACGCAGTATTTT.